Detailed here is one T cell receptor (beta chain). V gave up 1 base and J gave up 7 bases, with 11 bases separating them. The CDR3 is 13 amino acids. CDR1 is GTSNPN, CDR2 SVGIG, per germline (reference sequence). As originally analysed: Nucleated cell number was recorded as an estimate derived from reference gene primer amplification. TCRdb keeps only in-frame clones here, not all; method: immunoSEQ multiplex PCR. The D gene and trimming were derived from the DNA, and the V and J assignments and clone size from that table. The sample consists of about 210,000 clones, around four fifths of them appearing once. The data were taken from a study of blood T cell repertoires in COVID-19.

The sequenced material came from peripheral blood. This sequence was found in a man in his sixties with COVID-19, enrolled during active disease. The chain recombines TRBV30 with TRBJ1-5; D perhaps matches TRBD1 (5 bases). The CDR3 is CAWSDQGLQPQHF. The CDR3 DNA is TGTGCCTGGAGTGATCAGGGTCTGCAGCCCCAGCATTTT.